Each of the 17 T cell receptor beta chains below was sequenced from the same sample in a study of cytomegalovirus exposure and HLA in healthy donors (TCRdb year 2017). The library was generated by the immunoSEQ multiplex PCR assay. The multiplex PCR relied on a mix of 60 forward primers for TCR Vbeta segments and 13 reverse primers for TCR Jbeta segments. This is the immuneACCESS table as TCRdb keeps it, with only in-frame sequences that have V and J called. A part of the clones is gone; compared with another copy, unresolved V genes explain less than half, and the rest is unexplained. In all, the sample holds 91,000 or so clones, and 70% to 85% of those were seen once. The ten top clones hold 4% to 5.5% of the sample. The sample was PBMCs. These receptors were obtained from a young man in good health and CMV-seropositive.

This chain connects TRBV5-1 to TRBJ2-5; 13 bases are shared with TRBD2. Germline V gene sequence: CDR1 SGHRS, CDR2 YFSETQ. The CDR3 consists of 16 residues. Trimming cost V 3 bases and J 1 base; bases outside gene matches: 3. This chain's CDR3 is CASSWGLAGIQETQYF. The CDR3 DNA is TGCGCCAGCAGCTGGGGACTAGCGGGGATCCAAGAGACCCAGTACTTC.

V usage is TRBV2 and J usage is TRBJ1-6; no firm D call. Germline V gene lookup returns CDR1 SNHLY and CDR2 FYNNEI. The CDR3 has 14 amino acids. Trimming removed 3 bases at V and 5 bases at J, with 8 bases between. The CDR3 reads CASSEAGDNSPLHF. CDR3 DNA sequence: TGTGCCAGCAGTGAGGCAGGTGATAATTCACCCCTCCACTTT.

The CDR3 here is CASIRGGSGANVLTF. CDR3 in DNA: TGTGCCAGCATAAGAGGGGGCTCTGGGGCCAACGTCCTGACTTTC. V gene TRBV2 combines with J gene TRBJ2-6; a weak D match, TRBD1 (6 bases). The V end was cut by 7 bases, the J end by 0 bases, with 10 bases between. From germline, CDR1 is SNHLY and CDR2 FYNNEI. This CDR3 is built from 15 residues.

The gene calls are TRBV5-1 and TRBJ1-1, with unresolved D. The CDR3 extends over 13 amino acids. CDR1 SGHRS and CDR2 YFSETQ come from the germline V gene. Trimming removed 0 bases at V and 4 bases at J, with 7 bases between. CDR3 region: CASSLAGSTEAFF. Written as DNA, the CDR3 is TGCGCCAGCAGCTTGGCCGGGAGCACTGAAGCTTTCTTT.

V gene TRBV6-5 combines with J gene TRBJ2-5; D unclear. Germline CDR1 reads MNHEY; CDR2 reads SVGAGI. CDR3 length: 13 amino acids. Trimming stripped 10 bases from V and 0 bases from J, with 12 bases between. The CDR3 spells CATQTSYQETQYF. The CDR3 nucleotides are TGTGCCACCCAGACTTCGTACCAAGAGACCCAGTACTTC.

In the case of this clone: Mismatch with germline at one junction end may stem from a read error. This rearrangement joins TRBV5-1 to TRBJ1-2; no clear D. This CDR3 has 12 residues. Germline CDR1 and CDR2: SGHRS and YFSETQ. The CDR3 nucleotides are TGCGCCCGCAGACGGAGGTGGGTTGGCTACACCTTC. Protein product: CARRRRWVGYTF.

This clone is a singleton in its sample. The CDR3 nucleotides are TGTGCCAGCAGTGTAAACCCCACAGGGGGCTTTGGAAACACCATATATTTT. Residues: CASSVNPTGGFGNTIYF. This chain joins TRBV6-1 and TRBJ1-3; TRBD1 matches at 9 bases. The ends lost 4 bases at V and 3 bases at J; junction bases unmatched: 10. Germline V CDR1 and CDR2: MNHNS, SASEGT. CDR3 length: 17 amino acids.

The genes are TRBV29-1 and TRBJ1-4; TRBD1 matches at 7 bases. Losses at the gene ends were 0 bases for V and 11 bases for J; bases not matched to a gene: 9. The CDR3 is 14 amino acids. The germline gives CDR1 SQVTM, CDR2 ANQGSEA. The CDR3 sequence: CSVEDLGGRGKLFF. The DNA of the CDR3 is TGCAGCGTTGAAGATCTGGGGGGCAGGGGGAAACTGTTTTTT.

The gene calls are TRBV16 and TRBJ1-5, with D tentatively TRBD1 (5 bases). V was trimmed by 0 bases and J by 7 bases, leaving 7 bases between them. The germline gives CDR1 KGHSY, CDR2 FQNENV. The CDR3 is 13 amino acids. The CDR3: CASSQSGGQPQHF. In nucleotides, the CDR3 is TGTGCCAGCAGCCAATCGGGGGGGCAGCCCCAGCATTTT.

The chain links TRBV29-1 to TRBJ1-1; D not certain. Looked up from germline, CDR1 is SQVTM and CDR2 is ANQGSEA. The CDR3 is 11 residues long. V was trimmed by 7 bases and J by 1 base, leaving 7 bases between them. DNA for the CDR3: TGCAGCGGCACAGAGAACACTGAAGCTTTCTTT. Protein sequence: CSGTENTEAFF.

The chain combines TRBV29-1 with TRBJ2-3, with TRBD1 matching 8 bases. Germline values: CDR1 SQVTM, CDR2 ANQGSEA. The CDR3 extends over 14 amino acids. V trimming: 4 bases; J trimming: 5 bases; junction bases outside the gene matches: 8. CDR3 nucleotides: TGCAGCGTTGGGCCGGACAGGGTGGGAGATACGCAGTATTTT. Translation gives CSVGPDRVGDTQYF.

V and J are TRBV19 and TRBJ2-2, with a weak D call TRBD1 (6 bases). V lost 3 bases, J lost 0 bases, and 8 bases lay in between. This CDR3 contains 15 residues. Germline V gene data show CDR1 as LNHDA and CDR2 as SQIVND (reference sequence). Here the CDR3 reads CASSIGQTNTGELFF. The CDR3 DNA sequence: TGTGCCAGTAGTATCGGACAGACGAACACCGGGGAGCTGTTTTTT. The variable domain in full, completed from reference TRBV19 and TRBJ2-2, reads DGGITQSPKYLFRKEGQNVTLSCEQNLNHDAMYWYRQDPGQGLRLIYYSQIVNDFQKGDIAEGYSVSREKKESFPLTVTSAQKNPTAFYLCASSIGQTNTGELFFGEGSRLTVL.

This chain links TRBV19 with TRBJ1-5, with 11 nucleotides matching TRBD1. The CDR3 length is 15 residues. CDR1 is LNHDA and CDR2 is SQIVND in the germline V gene (reference sequence). After removal of 6 bases from V and 6 bases from J, the junction contained 7 bases not matched to a gene. The CDR3 protein is CASSRGQGASQPQHF. The CDR3 bases are TGTGCCAGTAGCCGTGGACAGGGGGCGTCTCAGCCCCAGCATTTT.

CDR3 DNA sequence: TGTGCCAGCAGCTTACCGGCCGGAGGGACAGATTATGGCTACACCTTC. Its protein product is CASSLPAGGTDYGYTF. V usage is TRBV7-2 and J usage is TRBJ1-2; TRBD1 aligns across 7 bases. Germline CDR1 is SGHTA and CDR2 is FQGNSA. The CDR3 covers 16 residues. With 2 bases clipped from V and 5 bases from J, the junction kept 11 bases outside the gene matches.

The rearrangement uses TRBV19 and TRBJ1-6, with D hard to call. V was trimmed by 7 bases and J by 7 bases, leaving 17 bases between them. The germline CDR1 and CDR2 sequences are LNHDA and SQIVND (reference sequence). The CDR3 runs to 15 residues. CDR3: CASNGLTAGNSPLHF. The CDR3 bases are TGTGCCAGTAACGGTCTCACGGCGGGCAATTCACCCCTCCACTTT.

This clone has a single count. V and J are TRBV4-1 and TRBJ2-7; D is unresolved. In germline, CDR1 is MGHRA, CDR2 YSYEKL. Trimming shortened V by 1 base and J by 0 bases, and 7 bases separated the two germline ends. The CDR3 has 14 amino acids. This chain's CDR3 is CASSQGMGSYEQYV. In DNA form, the CDR3 reads TGCGCCAGCAGCCAAGGAATGGGCTCCTACGAGCAGTACGTC.

The chain has TRBV9 and TRBJ2-2, with 11 positions matching TRBD2. Germline V CDR1 and CDR2: SGDLS, YYNGEE. The CDR3 runs to 17 residues. V was pared by 1 base and J by 4 bases, with 6 bases of the junction left unmatched. The CDR3: CASSVNSGGAGTGELFF. CDR3 in DNA: TGTGCCAGCAGCGTAAATAGCGGGGGGGCCGGCACCGGGGAGCTGTTTTTT.